The 10 T cell receptor beta chains below were found in one sample sequenced in a study of cytomegalovirus exposure and HLA in healthy donors. PCR involved 60 Vbeta and 13 Jbeta primers. The table came from immunoSEQ multiplex PCR; TCRdb's copy has only in-frame clones and leaves some out. The top ten hold approximately 6.8% of the sample, which has around 180,000 clones, 80% seen once. Material for sequencing was PBMCs. These receptors originate from a man aged 25-45 years in good health and CMV-seropositive.

This rearrangement joins TRBV19 to TRBJ2-6; 9 bases match TRBD1. Looked up from germline, CDR1 is LNHDA and CDR2 is SQIVND (reference sequence). This CDR3 is built from 16 residues. V trimming: 5 bases; J trimming: 0 bases; junction bases outside the gene matches: 2. CDR3 sequence: CASSLTGGSGANVLTF. CDR3 DNA sequence: TGTGCCAGTAGTTTGACAGGGGGCTCTGGGGCCAACGTCCTGACTTTC.

This clone has only a few counts. The chain employs TRBV29-1 and TRBJ2-1, with TRBD2 matching over 8 bases. The CDR3 is 14 amino acids. In germline, CDR1 is SQVTM, CDR2 ANQGSEA. V dropped 4 bases and J dropped 2; count of bases not matched to a gene: 4. CDR3 coding DNA: TGCAGCGTTGGACGGGGGGGCCCCTACAATGAGCAGTTCTTC. It is translated as CSVGRGGPYNEQFF.

The chain's CDR3 is CAITPGGGNSYEQYF. The DNA for the CDR3 is TGTGCCATCACCCCCGGCGGGGGGAACTCCTACGAGCAGTACTTC. This rearrangement joins TRBV10-3 to TRBJ2-7; 8 bases are shared with TRBD2. The V gene end was trimmed by 7 bases and the J gene end by 0 bases; junction bases not matched to a gene: 8. This CDR3 is 15 amino acids long. CDR1 ENHRY and CDR2 SYGVKD come from the germline V gene.

The rearrangement links TRBV7-9 to TRBJ2-3; TRBD1 matches 8 bases. With V trimmed by 5 bases and J by 4 bases, 5 bases remained unmatched. Germline V gene lookup returns CDR1 SEHNR and CDR2 FQNEAQ (reference sequence). The CDR3 loop spans 14 amino acids. DNA of the CDR3: TGTGCCAGCAGCCCGCGACAGGGGCCAGATACGCAGTATTTT. Residues: CASSPRQGPDTQYF.

This clone was seen more than once but under ten times. The chain couples TRBV2 to TRBJ2-3; 10 nucleotides match TRBD2. The CDR3 length is 16 residues. V lost 6 bases and J lost 0; bases outside the gene matches: 6. Germline V gene sequence: CDR1 SNHLY, CDR2 FYNNEI. The CDR3 DNA reads TGTGCCAGCAGGACCCGACTAGCGGGTAGCACAGATACGCAGTATTTT. This sequence encodes CASRTRLAGSTDTQYF.

The V gene is TRBV7-3, the J gene TRBJ2-3; 16 bases agree with TRBD2. The CDR3 loop spans 18 amino acids. V shed 2 bases and J 4 bases; nucleotides not matched to a gene: 6. Germline loops: CDR1 SGHTA, CDR2 FQGTGA. The CDR3 DNA follows: TGTGCCAGCAGCTTACTCGGGACTAGCGGGAGGGCCGCAGATACGCAGTATTTT. This encodes CASSLLGTSGRAADTQYF.

This chain joins TRBV30 and TRBJ1-6; the D gene is possibly TRBD1 (5 bases). The CDR3 contains 15 residues. Trimming pared 3 bases from V and 9 bases from J, leaving 18 bases between. CDR1 is GTSNPN, CDR2 SVGIG, per germline (reference sequence). CDR3 residues: CAWSREREDGSPLHF. The CDR3 nucleotides read TGTGCCTGGAGCAGGGAGAGGGAGGATGGTTCACCCCTCCACTTT.

This chain connects TRBV30 to TRBJ2-3; the D gene is possibly TRBD2 (5 bases). Germline V gene sequence: CDR1 GTSNPN, CDR2 SVGIG (reference sequence). V was pared by 2 bases and J by 0 bases, with 6 bases between. CDR3 length equals 13 residues. The CDR3 DNA reads as TGTGCCTGGAGTCGGAGGAGCACAGATACGCAGTATTTT. Translation gives CAWSRRSTDTQYF. Full variable domain (missing parts from reference TRBV30 and TRBJ2-3): SQTIHQWPATLVQPVGSPLSLECTVEGTSNPNLYWYRQAAGRGLQLLFYSVGIGQISSEVPQNLSASRPQDRQFILSSKKLLLSDSGFYLCAWSRRSTDTQYFGPGTRLTVL.

The V gene is TRBV7-2, the J gene TRBJ1-2; weak D call: TRBD1 (6 bases). This CDR3 is 16 amino acids long. Trimming pared 5 bases from V and 4 bases from J, leaving 20 bases between. Germline lookup yields CDR1 SGHTA and CDR2 FQGNSA. CDR3 amino acids: CASSPAPRGGSYGYTF. CDR3 DNA: TGTGCCAGCAGCCCCGCACCCAGGGGCGGTAGCTATGGCTACACCTTC.

This clone was seen only a few times. An end of the junction does not agree with germline; a read error may underlie this. The rearrangement uses TRBV7-2 and TRBJ2-5, with 9 bases lining up with TRBD2. Germline loops: CDR1 SGHTA, CDR2 FQGNSA. This CDR3 region has 15 residues. The DNA for the CDR3 is TGTGCCAGCAGCTTAGTGGGGACTAGCCGAGAGGCCCAGTACTTC. Its protein product is CASSLVGTSREAQYF.